A single sample is the source of the 18 T cell receptor beta chains below, sequenced in a study of blood T cell repertoires in COVID-19. Measured with immunoSEQ multiplex PCR; TCRdb has only the in-frame clones, and not every one. Of over 200,000 clones listed, 90% are singletons. Material: PBMCs or T cells enriched from blood (not recorded which). Every receptor here comes from a man aged 30-40 years who had been exposed to COVID-19.

The chain combines TRBV6-5 with TRBJ2-2, with a possible D match to TRBD2 (5 bases). Trimming shortened V by 7 bases and J by 6 bases, and 12 bases separated the two germline ends. The CDR3 has 13 residues. Germline-derived CDR1 and CDR2 are MNHEY and SVGAGI. CDR3 residues: CASTITRAGELFF. The CDR3 region has the DNA TGTGCCAGCACCATCACGAGGGCCGGGGAGCTGTTTTTT.

The chain recombines TRBV1 with TRBJ1-2; TRBD1 is the table's D call, not checked against the DNA. TRBV1 is tagged as a pseudogene. There are 15 residues in the CDR3. The CDR3 region is CTSSQLRTGGDGYTF. The CDR3 DNA sequence: TGCACCAGCAGCCAATTAAGGACAGGGGGAGACGGCTACACCTTC.

The chain employs TRBV5-1 and TRBJ1-2; D gene ambiguous. CDR3 length: 13 amino acids. Per germline, CDR1 SGHRS and CDR2 YFSETQ. V lost 2 bases to trimming and J lost 6 bases, with 11 bases between them. The CDR3 bases are TGCGCCAGCAGCTTACCCTCCGGTAATGGCTACACCTTC. Residues: CASSLPSGNGYTF.

With respect to this clone: This sample also contains other DNA sequences that code for the same CDR3. The rearrangement links TRBV29-1 to TRBJ2-7, with D perhaps TRBD2 (7 bases). Trimming took off 4 bases at V and 5 bases at J, with 9 bases between the two ends. This CDR3 has 11 residues. The germline CDR1 and CDR2 sequences are SQVTM and ANQGSEA. The DNA of the CDR3 is TGCAGCGTTGGAGGGGGGGACGAGCAGTACTTC. As protein: CSVGGGDEQYF.

The chain has TRBV24-1 and TRBJ2-3, with D possibly being TRBD2 (5 bases). Trimming took off 4 bases at V and 3 bases at J, with 16 bases between the two ends. Germline values: CDR1 KGHDR, CDR2 SFDVKD. This CDR3 is built from 16 residues. The CDR3 coding sequence is TGTGCCACCAGTGACCCTGGTCGAAGCGGAACAGATACGCAGTATTTT. It translates to CATSDPGRSGTDTQYF.

The chain has TRBV27 and TRBJ2-7, with 11 positions matching TRBD2. The CDR3 is 18 residues long. V was clipped by 4 bases and J by 0 bases; unmatched bases: 11. Germline CDR1 MNHEY, CDR2 SMNVEV (reference sequence). The CDR3 nucleotides read TGTGCCAGCAGTTCGAGACAGAGCGGACTAGCGGGCTCCTACGAGCAGTACTTC. Its translation is CASSSRQSGLAGSYEQYF.

This chain uses TRBV5-1 with TRBJ2-7, with D hard to call. The CDR3 totals 12 residues. Trimming took off 8 bases at V and 5 bases at J, with 14 bases between the two ends. Germline V gene lookup returns CDR1 SGHRS and CDR2 YFSETQ. CDR3 loop: CASGEESNEQYF. In nucleotides, the CDR3 is TGCGCCAGTGGAGAGGAATCCAACGAGCAGTACTTC.

J is TRBJ2-1 and V is TRBV5-5; 9 bases align to TRBD1. Unmatched junction bases numbered 4, after V lost 3 bases and J lost 9 bases. There are 13 residues in the CDR3. Per the germline V gene, CDR1 is SGHKS and CDR2 is YYEKEE (reference sequence). This CDR3 is CASSSTGGLEQFF. CDR3 sequence (DNA): TGTGCCAGCAGCTCAACAGGGGGCCTTGAGCAGTTCTTC. The whole variable domain, remainder taken from reference TRBV5-5 and TRBJ2-1, is DAGVTQSPTHLIKTRGQQVTLRCSPISGHKSVSWYQQVLGQGPQFIFQYYEKEERGRGNFPDRFSARQFPNYSSELNVNALLLGDSALYLCASSSTGGLEQFFGPGTRLTVL.

V usage is TRBV4-3 and J usage is TRBJ2-1, with D perhaps TRBD2 (5 bases). This CDR3 has 15 amino acids. Germline V gives CDR1 LGHNA, CDR2 YSLEER. V dropped 0 bases and J dropped 6 bases, with 12 bases sitting between them. Here the CDR3 reads CASSQERASPNEQFF. In nucleotides, the CDR3 is TGCGCCAGCAGCCAAGAGAGAGCTAGCCCCAATGAGCAGTTCTTC.

The V gene is TRBV7-2, the J gene TRBJ1-4; 10 nucleotides agree with TRBD1. Germline V lookup: CDR1 SGHTA, CDR2 FQGNSA. The CDR3 is 14 amino acids. The ends lost 1 base at V and 15 bases at J; junction bases unmatched: 8. This CDR3 is CASSLGSGTGDLFF. In DNA form, the CDR3 reads TGTGCCAGCAGCTTAGGCTCCGGGACAGGGGATTTGTTTTTT.

V and J are TRBV11-2 and TRBJ1-3, with 8 bases lining up with TRBD1. From germline, CDR1 is SGHAT and CDR2 FQNNGV. This CDR3 is 17 amino acids long. Losses at the gene ends were 4 bases for V and 2 bases for J; bases not matched to a gene: 10. In DNA, the CDR3 is TGTGCCAGCAGCTCCCGGACAGGGAGGGACGCTGGAAACACCATATATTTT. The encoded protein is CASSSRTGRDAGNTIYF. Full variable domain (outside the CDR3, taken from reference TRBV11-2 and TRBJ1-3): EAGVAQSPRYKIIEKRQSVAFWCNPISGHATLYWYQQILGQGPKLLIQFQNNGVVDDSQLPKDRFSAERLKGVDSTLKIQPAKLEDSAVYLCASSSRTGRDAGNTIYFGEGSWLTVV.

This rearrangement joins TRBV5-1 to TRBJ2-3; 8 bases line up with TRBD2. The CDR3 contains 17 residues. Trimming removed 1 base from V and 4 bases from J; junction bases left unmatched: 11. From germline, CDR1 is SGHRS and CDR2 YFSETQ. CDR3 sequence: CASSLLGGAVVSDTQYF. For the CDR3, the DNA is TGCGCCAGCAGCTTGCTCGGGGGGGCCGTCGTTTCAGATACGCAGTATTTT. Drawing the rest from reference TRBV5-1 and TRBJ2-3, the complete variable domain is KAGVTQTPRYLIKTRGQQVTLSCSPISGHRSVSWYQQTPGQGLQFLFEYFSETQRNKGNFPGRFSGRQFSNSRSEMNVSTLELGDSALYLCASSLLGGAVVSDTQYFGPGTRLTVL.

V gene TRBV5-1 combines with J gene TRBJ2-7; 8 bases align to TRBD1. Unmatched junction bases numbered 7, after V lost 0 bases and J lost 5 bases. The CDR3 contains 15 residues. In germline, CDR1 is SGHRS, CDR2 YFSETQ. The CDR3 here is CASSLDGQGPHEQYF. CDR3 in DNA: TGCGCCAGCAGCTTGGACGGACAGGGCCCCCACGAGCAGTACTTC.

V is TRBV4-1 and J is TRBJ1-6; tentatively, D is TRBD1 (6 bases). Germline V CDR1 and CDR2: MGHRA, YSYEKL. V dropped 2 bases and J dropped 9 bases, with 23 bases sitting between them. The CDR3 runs 18 residues. In nucleotides, the CDR3 is TGCGCCAGCAGCCAAAGGCCACCAGGGGCAGAGGTTAGTTCACCCCTCCACTTT. It encodes CASSQRPPGAEVSSPLHF.

This clone showed up just a few times. Other nucleotide sequences from this sample produce the same CDR3. The chain employs TRBV7-9 and TRBJ1-5, with D possibly being TRBD1 (5 bases). Germline assignment: CDR1 SEHNR and CDR2 FQNEAQ (reference sequence). Trimming stripped 4 bases from V and 10 bases from J, with 11 bases between. The CDR3 consists of 12 residues. The CDR3 region has the DNA TGTGCCAGCAGCTCCGACAGTCAACCCCAGCATTTT. Its protein product is CASSSDSQPQHF.

V and J are TRBV19 and TRBJ1-5; no definite D call. CDR3 length equals 13 residues. Trimming left V 10 bases short and J 5 bases short, with 15 bases between. CDR1 and CDR2 from the germline V gene are LNHDA and SQIVND (reference sequence). CDR3 coding DNA: TGTGCCACTACCCCCAACGTTGATCAGCCCCAGCATTTT. Amino acid sequence: CATTPNVDQPQHF. The variable domain in full, with the rest retrieved from reference TRBV19 and TRBJ1-5, is DGGITQSPKYLFRKEGQNVTLSCEQNLNHDAMYWYRQDPGQGLRLIYYSQIVNDFQKGDIAEGYSVSREKKESFPLTVTSAQKNPTAFYLCATTPNVDQPQHFGDGTRLSIL.

This clone was seen only a few times. V is TRBV5-1 and J is TRBJ1-2; D gene ambiguous. Germline V gene data show CDR1 as SGHRS and CDR2 as YFSETQ. V was cut by 0 bases and J by 7 bases, with 7 bases left in between. The CDR3 totals 12 residues. CDR3 residues: CASSLESGGYTF. In nucleotides, the CDR3 is TGCGCCAGCAGCTTGGAGAGCGGTGGCTACACCTTC.

This chain uses TRBV11-2 with TRBJ2-2; 9 bases agree with TRBD1. Trimming at V came to 5 bases and at J to 7 bases, leaving 11 bases not matched to a gene. The CDR3 runs 16 residues. From germline, CDR1 is SGHAT and CDR2 FQNNGV. In DNA form, the CDR3 reads TGTGCCAGCAGCCCCTTACAGGGGGCTAGGGGCGGGGAGCTGTTTTTT. Amino acid sequence: CASSPLQGARGGELFF.